Presented here are 9 T cell receptor beta chains from one specimen sequenced in a study of T cell responses to AZD1222 COVID-19 vaccine. The data were produced by immunoSEQ multiplex PCR, yet TCRdb's version contains in-frame clones alone and is incomplete. The repertoire holds 160,000 or so clones, approximately 90% seen once, with about 1.9% in the top ten. This material consisted of peripheral blood, taken on day 0 of AZD1222 vaccination. These receptors all come from an adult in good health.

The rearrangement uses TRBV19 and TRBJ1-1, with 8 bases lining up with TRBD1. CDR1 and CDR2 (germline): LNHDA, SQIVND (reference sequence). V lost 6 bases and J lost 5; bases outside the gene matches: 14. This CDR3 is 16 amino acids long. CDR3 region: CASSANDRGRGTEAFF. The CDR3 nucleotides are TGTGCCAGTAGCGCAAATGACAGGGGAAGGGGTACTGAAGCTTTCTTT.

The chain is built from TRBV5-6 and TRBJ2-6, with D possibly called TRBD1 or TRBD2 (5 bases each). Germline V gene lookup returns CDR1 SGHDT and CDR2 YYEEEE. Trimming took 4 bases from V and 0 from J, leaving 14 bases between them. CDR3 length: 17 residues. This chain's CDR3 is CASSSRDGSSGANVLTF. CDR3 in DNA: TGTGCCAGCAGCAGCCGGGACGGTTCCTCTGGGGCCAACGTCCTGACTTTC. Using reference TRBV5-6 and TRBJ2-6 for the parts outside the CDR3, the full variable domain is DAGVTQSPTHLIKTRGQQVTLRCSPKSGHDTVSWYQQALGQGPQFIFQYYEEEERQRGNFPDRFSGHQFPNYSSELNVNALLLGDSALYLCASSSRDGSSGANVLTFGAGSRLTVL.

This clone was observed once. V and J are TRBV27 and TRBJ1-4, with D perhaps matching TRBD1 (5 bases). Germline V gene sequence: CDR1 MNHEY, CDR2 SMNVEV (reference sequence). The CDR3 is made up of 15 amino acids. V lost 1 base and J 7 bases, leaving 13 bases between the germline ends. The chain's CDR3 is CASSLFPGGSEKLFF. The DNA for the CDR3 is TGTGCCAGCAGTTTATTCCCCGGGGGAAGTGAAAAACTGTTTTTT. The full variable domain, its missing parts supplied by reference TRBV27 and TRBJ1-4, is EAQVTQNPRYLITVTGKKLTVTCSQNMNHEYMSWYRQDPGLGLRQIYYSMNVEVTDKGDVPEGYKVSRKEKRNFPLILESPSPNQTSLYFCASSLFPGGSEKLFFGSGTQLSVL.

This clone has a handful of counts. The genes are TRBV6-4 and TRBJ1-1; D not resolved. CDR1 is MRHNA, CDR2 SNTAGT, per germline. V was cut by 6 bases and J by 0 bases, with 8 bases left in between. The CDR3 runs 13 residues. CDR3 sequence (DNA): TGTGCCAGCAGGCGTTCAGTGAACACTGAAGCTTTCTTT. This codes for CASRRSVNTEAFF.

V is TRBV3-1 (or the pseudogene TRBV3-2) and J is TRBJ1-2, with D perhaps TRBD1 (5 bases). V gave up 4 bases and J gave up 8 bases, with 14 bases separating them. Germline CDR1 LGHDT, CDR2 YNNKEL (reference sequence). The CDR3 consists of 13 residues. This chain's CDR3 is CASSRGGDRGYTF. CDR3 bases: TGTGCCAGCAGCCGTGGGGGGGATAGGGGCTACACCTTC.

The gene calls are TRBV19 and TRBJ2-5; D is possibly TRBD1 (5 bases). Per germline, CDR1 LNHDA and CDR2 SQIVND (reference sequence). V gave up 3 bases and J gave up 1 base, with 9 bases separating them. This CDR3 region has 14 residues. CDR3 bases: TGTGCCAGTAGTATTGGGCAGGGCCAAGAGACCCAGTACTTC. Translating gives CASSIGQGQETQYF.

The chain uses TRBV28 and TRBJ1-3, with TRBD1 matching over 8 bases. The germline gives CDR1 MDHEN, CDR2 SYDVKM. The V and J ends lost 6 bases and 2 bases, in that order; junction bases with no gene match: 6. The CDR3 loop spans 15 amino acids. This chain's CDR3 is CASSPRQGTGNTIYF. Written as DNA, the CDR3 is TGTGCCAGCAGCCCGAGACAGGGGACTGGAAACACCATATATTTT.

A few counts support this clone. This chain uses TRBV5-1 with TRBJ2-7; 11 nucleotides agree with TRBD2. V was clipped by 0 bases and J by 2 bases; unmatched bases: 4. Per germline, CDR1 SGHRS and CDR2 YFSETQ. This CDR3 comprises 16 residues. The CDR3 reads CASSLDGLAGPYEQYF. CDR3 DNA: TGCGCCAGCAGCTTGGATGGACTAGCGGGCCCCTACGAGCAGTACTTC.

J is TRBJ1-1 and V is TRBV9, with a weak D call TRBD1 (5 bases). V was clipped by 0 bases and J by 2 bases, with 17 bases between them. The CDR3 runs 17 residues. Germline V gene data show CDR1 as SGDLS and CDR2 as YYNGEE. CDR3 in amino acids: CASSVAGIGRANTEAFF. The CDR3 DNA reads TGTGCCAGCAGCGTAGCTGGCATAGGCAGGGCAAACACTGAAGCTTTCTTT.